This T cell receptor beta chain was obtained from a study of PD-L1 blockade in urothelial cancer. Across the whole study: Patients' histories included 0 to 3 prior chemotherapy regimens. At 3 weeks (second dose) and 6 weeks after starting treatment, blood was analyzed. Blood yielded a median of 141,255 T cells per sample.

Trimming at V came to 6 bases and at J to 4 bases, leaving 10 bases not matched to a gene. This CDR3 is built from 16 residues. Looked up from germline, CDR1 is LNHDA and CDR2 is SQIVND (reference sequence). Produced via immunoSEQ multiplex PCR; TCRdb's table is partial and in-frame only. The sample holds some 71,000 clones, 85% to 90% seen once. This TCR derives from a man aged 55-75 years with urothelial cancer. The sample consisted of PBMCs, taken around atezolizumab (anti-PD-L1) treatment. This chain connects TRBV19 to TRBJ2-7, with TRBD1 matching over 12 bases. CDR3 bases: TGTGCCAGTAGCACCCTGGGACAGGGGGCGCGATACGAGCAGTACTTC. Amino acids: CASSTLGQGARYEQYF.